This entry features one TCR beta chain sequence. An end of the junction differs from the germline gene, which may be a read error. TCRdb used MiXCR to reprocess the RT-PCR reads, holding one entry per CDR3 protein. The table has some 230,000 distinct CDR3 sequences, 11% to 15% seen once; the top ten hold approximately 10%. This sample is part of a study of patients and donors after allogeneic stem cell transplantation. CDR3 length equals 13 residues. From germline, CDR1 is LNHNV and CDR2 YYDKDF (reference sequence). V usage is TRBV15 and J usage is TRBJ2-5; D possibly uses TRBD1 or TRBD2 (6 bases each). Specimen: blood, either unsorted or a sorted T cell fraction (not recorded which). The TCR comes from a human donor who was either an allogeneic HSCT recipient or a stem cell or donor lymphocyte infusion donor (not recorded which). It is not recorded whose cells these are; they may come from a transplant donor. The CDR3 DNA reads as TGTGCCATCAGCCGGGGGCCGGGGGAGACCCAGTACTTC. Amino acids: CAISRGPGETQYF.